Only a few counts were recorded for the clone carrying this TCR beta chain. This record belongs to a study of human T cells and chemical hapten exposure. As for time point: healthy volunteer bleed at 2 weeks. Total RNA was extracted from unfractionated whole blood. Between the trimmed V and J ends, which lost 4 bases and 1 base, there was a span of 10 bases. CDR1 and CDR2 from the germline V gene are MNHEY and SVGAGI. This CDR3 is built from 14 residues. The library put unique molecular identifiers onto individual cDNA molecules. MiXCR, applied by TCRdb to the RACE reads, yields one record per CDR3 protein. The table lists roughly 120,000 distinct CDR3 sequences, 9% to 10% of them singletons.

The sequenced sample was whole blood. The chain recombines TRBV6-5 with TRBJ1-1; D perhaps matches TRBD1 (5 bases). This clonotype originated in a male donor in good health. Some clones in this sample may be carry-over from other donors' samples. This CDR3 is CASSSRESNTEAFF. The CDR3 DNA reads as TGTGCCAGCAGTTCCAGGGAATCGAACACTGAAGCTTTCTTT.